A single sample gave rise to the 32 T cell receptor beta chains below, sequenced in a study of CD8 T cells in ankylosing spondylitis. Antigens for these TCRs are unknown. TCRdb re-called the 5' RACE reads with MiXCR, one entry per CDR3 protein. The sample includes around 890,000 distinct CDR3 sequences, 10% to 15% of them seen just once. Regarding the study as a whole: What appeared characteristic of ankylosing spondylitis blood was a TCR beta motif of about eight highly homologous variants.

Sequencing used blood, either unsorted or a sorted T cell fraction (not recorded which). These receptors came from a male donor with ankylosing spondylitis.

With regard to this clonotype: This may come from a read error, since a much larger clone is one base off. The chain combines TRBV20-1 with TRBJ2-5; 7 nucleotides align to TRBD1. The CDR3 runs 12 residues. The germline gives CDR1 DFQATT, CDR2 SNEGSKA (reference sequence). V trimming: 6 bases; J trimming: 1 base; junction bases outside the gene matches: 2. This CDR3 is CSAGQVQETQYF. CDR3 DNA: TGCAGTGCAGGACAGGTCCAAGAGACCCAGTACTTC.

The chain uses TRBV5-1 and TRBJ1-4; 8 bases are shared with TRBD1. This CDR3 is 14 amino acids long. CDR1 SGHRS and CDR2 YFSETQ come from the germline V gene. V lost 5 bases, J lost 7 bases, and 7 bases stayed unmatched. The CDR3 DNA sequence: TGCGCCAGCAGTCTCGGACAGGGACCTGAAAAACTGTTTTTT. This encodes CASSLGQGPEKLFF.

The table lists this clonotype with many counts. The J gene is TRBJ2-3, the V gene TRBV12-3 or TRBV12-4; D gene unclear. CDR3 length: 12 amino acids. Between the trimmed V and J ends, which lost 7 bases and 0 bases, there was a span of 5 bases. Here the CDR3 reads CASTQSTDTQYF. In DNA form, the CDR3 reads TGTGCCAGCACCCAGAGCACAGATACGCAGTATTTT.

The chain couples TRBV28 to TRBJ1-1; no clear D gene. Trimming stripped 7 bases from V and 5 bases from J, with 14 bases between. CDR3 size: 13 residues. Per the germline V gene, CDR1 is MDHEN and CDR2 is SYDVKM. In DNA form, the CDR3 reads TGTGCCAGCACCCTGAGAACGGGTACTGAAGCTTTCTTT. Amino acid sequence: CASTLRTGTEAFF.

The chain combines TRBV13 with TRBJ2-1; D may correspond to TRBD1 or TRBD2 (6 bases each). The germline gives CDR1 PRHDT, CDR2 FYEKMQ (reference sequence). V lost 3 bases to trimming and J lost 1 base, with 25 bases between them. The CDR3 is made up of 20 amino acids. The CDR3: CASSFARGGRLSRSYNEQFF. The CDR3 bases are TGTGCCAGCAGCTTCGCCCGAGGGGGGCGGCTCTCCCGATCCTACAATGAGCAGTTCTTC.

There are a few counts of this clonotype. This sequence joins TRBV7-9 and TRBJ2-2; D is unresolved. V lost 5 bases, J lost 6 bases, and 10 bases lay in between. Germline V lookup: CDR1 SEHNR, CDR2 FQNEAQ (reference sequence). The CDR3 runs to 13 residues. The CDR3 region is CASSQGPSGELFF. The CDR3 DNA follows: TGTGCCAGCAGCCAAGGACCTTCCGGGGAGCTGTTTTTT.

This clonotype was counted between two and nine times. This chain uses TRBV6-1 with TRBJ1-2; 7 nucleotides align to TRBD1. From germline, CDR1 is MNHNS and CDR2 SASEGT. CDR3 size: 14 residues. Losses at the gene ends were 6 bases for V and 1 base for J; bases not matched to a gene: 5. CDR3: CASSRQGLNYGYTF. CDR3 coding DNA: TGTGCCAGCAGCCGACAGGGCCTTAACTATGGCTACACCTTC.

V and J are TRBV28 and TRBJ2-2; D remains unclear. Germline V gene data show CDR1 as MDHEN and CDR2 as SYDVKM. CDR3 length equals 13 residues. V lost 6 bases and J 4 bases, leaving 9 bases between the germline ends. In DNA, the CDR3 is TGTGCCAGCAGGTCAAGCCCCACCGGGGAGCTGTTTTTT. It encodes CASRSSPTGELFF. Complete variable domain (other parts from reference TRBV28 and TRBJ2-2): DVKVTQSSRYLVKRTGEKVFLECVQDMDHENMFWYRQDPGLGLRLIYFSYDVKMKEKGDIPEGYSVSREKKERFSLILESASTNQTSMYLCASRSSPTGELFFGEGSRLTVL.

This clonotype was detected a few times. The CDR3 sequence is CSGWGLGDTQYF. In DNA, the CDR3 is TGCAGTGGCTGGGGATTGGGAGATACGCAGTATTTT. The J gene is TRBJ2-3, the V gene TRBV20-1; D call uncertain. Trimming left V 7 bases short and J 5 bases short, with 13 bases between. From germline, CDR1 is DFQATT and CDR2 SNEGSKA (reference sequence). CDR3 length equals 12 residues.

This clonotype showed up many times. The chain links TRBV7-9 to TRBJ2-3; 7 nucleotides match TRBD1. J lost 6 bases, V lost 5 bases, and 2 bases had no gene match. Germline V CDR1 and CDR2: SEHNR, FQNEAQ (reference sequence). CDR3 size: 12 residues. The chain's CDR3 is CASSAQGDTQYF. CDR3 coding DNA: TGTGCCAGCAGCGCACAGGGGGATACGCAGTATTTT.

The chain employs TRBV7-2 and TRBJ1-4; no clear D gene. This CDR3 region has 14 residues. The germline V gene has CDR1 SGHTA and CDR2 FQGNSA. Trimming removed 5 bases from V and 4 bases from J, with 11 bases in between. Here the CDR3 reads CASSNAGYNEKLFF. CDR3 bases: TGTGCCAGCAGCAATGCAGGATATAATGAAAAACTGTTTTTT. Using reference TRBV7-2 and TRBJ1-4 for the parts outside the CDR3, the full variable domain is GAGVSQSPSNKVTEKGKDVELRCDPISGHTALYWYRQSLGQGLEFLIYFQGNSAPDKSGLPSDRFSAERTGGSVSTLTIQRTQQEDSAVYLCASSNAGYNEKLFFGSGTQLSVL.

This clonotype was observed a few times. The chain links TRBV20-1 to TRBJ2-2, with 7 bases that match TRBD2. Germline V gives CDR1 DFQATT, CDR2 SNEGSKA (reference sequence). J was trimmed by 3 bases and V by 5 bases; bases with no gene match: 6. The CDR3 is made up of 14 amino acids. The CDR3 spells CSAPLAAHTGELFF. CDR3 nucleotide sequence: TGCAGTGCTCCTCTAGCGGCCCACACCGGGGAGCTGTTTTTT.

The J gene is TRBJ2-3, the V gene TRBV30; 8 nucleotides align to TRBD2. The CDR3 covers 14 residues. Germline V gene data show CDR1 as GTSNPN and CDR2 as SVGIG (reference sequence). The ends lost 0 bases at V and 1 base at J; junction bases unmatched: 0. CDR3: CAWSVLAGTDTQYF. CDR3 DNA: TGTGCCTGGAGTGTACTAGCGGGCACAGATACGCAGTATTTT.

This clonotype was counted a few times. The chain carries TRBV6-2 or TRBV6-3 and TRBJ2-2, with 11 bases aligning to TRBD1. The CDR3 is made up of 16 amino acids. After removal of 5 bases from V and 6 bases from J, the junction contained 8 bases not matched to a gene. CDR1 is MNHEY and CDR2 is SVGEGT in the germline V gene. The CDR3 protein is CASSRRDRGGPGELFF. The CDR3 nucleotides are TGTGCCAGCAGTCGCCGGGACAGGGGGGGCCCCGGGGAGCTGTTTTTT.

This clonotype was seen a few times. J is TRBJ2-5 and V is TRBV20-1; possible D gene TRBD2, 6 bases. This CDR3 spans 13 amino acids. Deletions cut 6 bases from V and 4 bases from J, with 15 bases between. Germline V gene lookup returns CDR1 DFQATT and CDR2 SNEGSKA (reference sequence). The CDR3 DNA reads as TGCAGTGCGGGTGGGGGGTACCGAGAGACCCAGTACTTC. Protein: CSAGGGYRETQYF.

With regard to this clonotype: Germline and junction disagree at one end, which may indicate a read error. The genes are TRBV20-1 and TRBJ2-1; TRBD1 matches 8 bases. The CDR3 has 16 amino acids. Germline V CDR1 and CDR2: DFQATT, SNEGSKA (reference sequence). This CDR3 is CCARGFGTGGSNEQFF. CDR3 DNA: TGCTGTGCTAGAGGGTTCGGGACAGGTGGATCAAATGAGCAGTTCTTC.

The chain combines TRBV12-3 or TRBV12-4 with TRBJ1-5, with D hard to call. V lost 5 bases to trimming and J lost 3 bases, with 8 bases between them. The length of the CDR3 is 13 residues. The CDR3 DNA reads as TGTGCCAGCAGTCGCGCCCTCAATCAGCCCCAGCATTTT. Its translation is CASSRALNQPQHF.

This clonotype has only a few counts. The V and J genes are TRBV20-1 and TRBJ1-2, with TRBD1 identical over 7 bases. The CDR3 length is 13 residues. The germline V gene has CDR1 DFQATT and CDR2 SNEGSKA (reference sequence). V lost 5 bases, J lost 4 bases, and 7 bases stayed unmatched. The CDR3 spells CSASGGDFYGYTF. CDR3 DNA sequence: TGCAGTGCTTCAGGGGGGGACTTCTATGGCTACACCTTC.

At least ten counts were recorded for this clonotype. CDR3 nucleotides: TGTGCCAGCAGCCGCGGACAGGGGAACTATGGCTACACCTTC. Encoded protein: CASSRGQGNYGYTF. The V and J genes are TRBV9 and TRBJ1-2, with TRBD1 matching 9 bases. Unmatched junction bases numbered 3, after V lost 4 bases and J lost 2 bases. This CDR3 has 14 amino acids. The germline V gene encodes CDR1 SGDLS and CDR2 YYNGEE.

This clonotype showed up just a few times. The chain joins TRBV5-6 to TRBJ2-2, with D perhaps given as TRBD1 or TRBD2 (5 bases each). The ends were cut back, 3 bases at V and 1 base at J, with 13 bases in the middle. The CDR3 has 16 residues. Germline CDR1 SGHDT, CDR2 YYEEEE. The CDR3 reads CASSSRWDLNTGELFF. As DNA, the CDR3 is TGTGCCAGCAGCTCCCGGTGGGACCTGAACACCGGGGAGCTGTTTTTT. The variable domain in full, completed from reference TRBV5-6 and TRBJ2-2, reads DAGVTQSPTHLIKTRGQQVTLRCSPKSGHDTVSWYQQALGQGPQFIFQYYEEEERQRGNFPDRFSGHQFPNYSSELNVNALLLGDSALYLCASSSRWDLNTGELFFGEGSRLTVL.

The rearrangement joins TRBV7-6 to TRBJ1-4; no clear D gene. This CDR3 is 15 amino acids long. Germline V CDR1 and CDR2: SGHVS, FNYEAQ. V shed 3 bases and J shed 0 bases, with 8 bases lying between them. CDR3: CASSFAAATNEKLFF. The CDR3 DNA is TGTGCCAGCAGCTTTGCAGCAGCAACTAATGAAAAACTGTTTTTT.

The count of this clonotype is one. V usage is TRBV18 and J usage is TRBJ1-3; D remains unclear. Trimming removed 4 bases from V and 2 bases from J, with 15 bases in between. This CDR3 has 16 amino acids. Germline V gives CDR1 KGHSH, CDR2 LQKENI. The chain's CDR3 is CASSLISGNPGNTIYF. For the CDR3, the DNA is TGTGCCAGCTCACTTATATCGGGGAACCCTGGAAACACCATATATTTT. Filled out from reference TRBV18 and TRBJ1-3, the complete variable domain reads NAGVMQNPRHLVRRRGQEARLRCSPMKGHSHVYWYRQLPEEGLKFMVYLQKENIIDESGMPKERFSAEFPKEGPSILRIQQVVRGDSAAYFCASSLISGNPGNTIYFGEGSWLTVV.

This clonotype showed up just a few times. This chain links TRBV19 with TRBJ1-1; no firm D call. The CDR3 length is 13 residues. The V gene lost 5 bases and the J gene lost 4 bases, with 11 bases spanning the gap. Germline V gene lookup returns CDR1 LNHDA and CDR2 SQIVND (reference sequence). CDR3 residues: CASSASLSTEAFF. The CDR3 DNA reads TGTGCCAGTAGTGCGTCCCTAAGCACTGAAGCTTTCTTT.

The chain uses TRBV7-8 and TRBJ1-1, with D perhaps TRBD1 (5 bases). Trimming shortened V by 0 bases and J by 1 base, and 12 bases separated the two germline ends. This CDR3 has 16 residues. CDR1 and CDR2 (germline): SGHVS, FQNEAQ. DNA of the CDR3: TGTGCCAGCAGCTTAGCGTCGGCAGGGTGGAACACTGAAGCTTTCTTT. This sequence encodes CASSLASAGWNTEAFF.

This clonotype was recorded many times. V is TRBV20-1 and J is TRBJ2-3, with unresolved D. The CDR3 sequence is 11 residues long. V was shortened by 5 bases and J by 9 bases, with 12 bases between the two germline ends. Germline V gene data show CDR1 as DFQATT and CDR2 as SNEGSKA (reference sequence). CDR3 sequence: CSARLEITQYF. In DNA, the CDR3 is TGCAGTGCTCGGCTGGAGATCACGCAGTATTTT.

This clonotype was seen a few times. The chain uses TRBV12-3 or TRBV12-4 and TRBJ2-1; perhaps D is TRBD1 or TRBD2 (5 bases each). CDR3 length: 14 residues. Trimming removed 1 base at V and 12 bases at J, with 16 bases between. The CDR3 DNA reads as TGTGCCAGCAGTTTAGGGGTATTGGGGGTTGCGCAGTTCTTC. It specifies CASSLGVLGVAQFF.

This sequence joins TRBV6-5 and TRBJ2-7; TRBD1 matches 9 bases. V lost 2 bases, J lost 2 bases, and 4 bases stayed unmatched. This CDR3 region has 15 residues. Per germline, CDR1 MNHEY and CDR2 SVGAGI. CDR3 sequence (DNA): TGTGCCAGCAGTTACGGACAGGGGAGGGCCTACGAGCAGTACTTC. It encodes CASSYGQGRAYEQYF.

The CDR3 loop reads CASSLGMVAGVGDEQYF. The CDR3 DNA reads TGTGCCAGCAGTTTAGGGATGGTAGCGGGAGTTGGCGACGAGCAGTACTTC. V is TRBV12-3 or TRBV12-4 and J is TRBJ2-7, with 9 nucleotides matching TRBD2. V was pared by 1 base and J by 5 bases, with 12 bases of the junction left unmatched. The CDR3 runs 17 residues.

The rearrangement joins TRBV7-9 to TRBJ1-2; D unclear. V was pared by 3 bases and J by 7 bases, with 12 bases between. The length of the CDR3 is 13 residues. Germline V lookup: CDR1 SEHNR, CDR2 FQNEAQ (reference sequence). The CDR3 DNA reads TGTGCCAGCAGCTTTCTGGGAAATATTGGCTACACCTTC. Protein: CASSFLGNIGYTF.

The rearrangement uses TRBV7-6 and TRBJ2-3; either TRBD1 or TRBD2 may fit D (5 bases each). The V end lost 1 base, the J end lost 5 bases, and 13 bases lay between the germline ends. This CDR3 contains 15 residues. The germline V gene encodes CDR1 SGHVS and CDR2 FNYEAQ. The CDR3 coding sequence is TGTGCCAGCAGCTTAGTGTCGGGACCAGGAGATACGCAGTATTTT. Encoded protein: CASSLVSGPGDTQYF.

To note about this clonotype: This may come from a read error, since a much larger clone is one base off. The chain uses TRBV24-1 and TRBJ2-5; 10 bases agree with TRBD2. J lost 0 bases, V lost 5 bases, and 2 bases had no gene match. This CDR3 has 15 residues. The germline CDR1 and CDR2 sequences are KGHDR and SFDVKD. Written as DNA, the CDR3 is TGTGCCACCAGTGGGACTAGCGGATACCAAGAGACCCAGTACTTC. Amino acid sequence: CATSGTSGYQETQYF.

There are many counts of this clonotype. This chain links TRBV5-1 with TRBJ2-7; possible D gene TRBD2, 5 bases. Germline-derived CDR1 and CDR2 are SGHRS and YFSETQ. There are 15 residues in the CDR3. Trimming removed 0 bases at V and 7 bases at J, with 17 bases between. In DNA form, the CDR3 reads TGCGCCAGCAGCTTGGCCGTTGGCAGAGACTATGAGCAGTACTTC. Its translation: CASSLAVGRDYEQYF.